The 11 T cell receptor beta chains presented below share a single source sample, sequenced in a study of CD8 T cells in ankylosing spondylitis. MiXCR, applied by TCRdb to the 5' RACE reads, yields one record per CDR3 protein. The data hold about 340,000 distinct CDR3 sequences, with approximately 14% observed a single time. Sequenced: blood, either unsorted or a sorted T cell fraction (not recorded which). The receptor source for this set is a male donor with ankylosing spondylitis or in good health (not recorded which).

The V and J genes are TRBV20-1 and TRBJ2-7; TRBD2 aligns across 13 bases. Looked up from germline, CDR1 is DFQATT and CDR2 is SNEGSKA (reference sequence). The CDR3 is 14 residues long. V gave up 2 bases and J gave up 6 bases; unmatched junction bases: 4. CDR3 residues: CSARLGLAGTEQYF. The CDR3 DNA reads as TGCAGTGCTAGATTGGGACTAGCGGGGACCGAGCAGTACTTC.

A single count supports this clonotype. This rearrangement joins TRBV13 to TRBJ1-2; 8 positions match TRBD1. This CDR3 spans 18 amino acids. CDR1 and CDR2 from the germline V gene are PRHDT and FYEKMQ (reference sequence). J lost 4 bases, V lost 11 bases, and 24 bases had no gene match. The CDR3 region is CAFSLVGTGRAASYGYTF. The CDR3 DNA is TGTGCCTTCAGCTTAGTCGGGACAGGAAGGGCGGCTAGCTATGGCTACACCTTC.

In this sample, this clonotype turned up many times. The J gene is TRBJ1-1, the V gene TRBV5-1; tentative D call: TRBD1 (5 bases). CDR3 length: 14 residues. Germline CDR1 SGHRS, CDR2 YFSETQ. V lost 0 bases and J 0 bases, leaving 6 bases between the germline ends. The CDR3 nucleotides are TGCGCCAGCAGCTTGGCGACAGTGAACACTGAAGCTTTCTTT. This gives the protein CASSLATVNTEAFF.

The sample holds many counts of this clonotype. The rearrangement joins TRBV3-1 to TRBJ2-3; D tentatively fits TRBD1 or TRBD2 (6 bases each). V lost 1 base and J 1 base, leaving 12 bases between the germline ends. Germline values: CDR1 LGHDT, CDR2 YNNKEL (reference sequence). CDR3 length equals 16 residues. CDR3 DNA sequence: TGTGCCAGCAGCCAAGGAATGGGGGGCGGCACAGATACGCAGTATTTT. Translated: CASSQGMGGGTDTQYF.

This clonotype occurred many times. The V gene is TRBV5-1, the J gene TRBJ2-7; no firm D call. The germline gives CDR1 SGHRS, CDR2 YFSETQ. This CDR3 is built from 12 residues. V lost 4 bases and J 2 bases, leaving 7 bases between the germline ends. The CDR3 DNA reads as TGCGCCAGCAGCCTGGATACCTACGAGCAGTACTTC. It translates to CASSLDTYEQYF.

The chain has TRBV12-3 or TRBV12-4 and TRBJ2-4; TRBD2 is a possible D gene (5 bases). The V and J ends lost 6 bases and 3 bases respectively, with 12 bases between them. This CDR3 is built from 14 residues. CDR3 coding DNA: TGTGCCAGCAGGGGTGGGAGAGTCAAAAACATTCAGTACTTC. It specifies CASRGGRVKNIQYF.

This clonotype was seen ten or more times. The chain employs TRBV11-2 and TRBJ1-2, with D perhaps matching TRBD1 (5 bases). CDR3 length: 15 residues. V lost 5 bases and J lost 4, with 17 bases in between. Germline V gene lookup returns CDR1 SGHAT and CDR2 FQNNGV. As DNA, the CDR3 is TGTGCCAGCAGCCTGAATCCGGGACGGAGCTATGGCTACACCTTC. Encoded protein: CASSLNPGRSYGYTF.

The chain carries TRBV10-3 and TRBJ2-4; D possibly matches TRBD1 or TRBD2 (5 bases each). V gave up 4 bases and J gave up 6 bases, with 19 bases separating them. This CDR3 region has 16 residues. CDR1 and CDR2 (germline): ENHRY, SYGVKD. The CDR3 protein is CAISASEGQGTNIQYF. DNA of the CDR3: TGTGCCATCAGTGCCTCCGAGGGGCAGGGCACAAACATTCAGTACTTC.

The CDR3 region is CATRTSGGAMAYEQYF. For the CDR3, the DNA is TGTGCCACGAGGACTAGCGGGGGGGCCATGGCCTACGAGCAGTACTTC. The chain combines TRBV10-3 with TRBJ2-7, with 15 bases matching TRBD2. Germline-derived CDR1 and CDR2 are ENHRY and SYGVKD. V shed 10 bases, J shed 2 bases, and the junction held 9 bases outside the gene matches. The CDR3 has 16 residues.

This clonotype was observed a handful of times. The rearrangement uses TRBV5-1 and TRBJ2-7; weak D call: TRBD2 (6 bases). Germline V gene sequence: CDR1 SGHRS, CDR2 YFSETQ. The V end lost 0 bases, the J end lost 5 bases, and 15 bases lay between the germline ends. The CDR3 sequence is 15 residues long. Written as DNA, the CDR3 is TGCGCCAGCAGCTTGGTCGGGGGTTTTGCCAACGAGCAGTACTTC. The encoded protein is CASSLVGGFANEQYF.

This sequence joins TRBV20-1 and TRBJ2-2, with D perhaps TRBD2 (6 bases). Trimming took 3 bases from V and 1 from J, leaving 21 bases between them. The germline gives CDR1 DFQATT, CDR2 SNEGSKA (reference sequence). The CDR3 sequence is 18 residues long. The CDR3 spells CSARTLFGSGRNTGELFF. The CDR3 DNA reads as TGCAGTGCTAGGACCCTTTTCGGCAGCGGGCGGAACACCGGGGAGCTGTTTTTT.